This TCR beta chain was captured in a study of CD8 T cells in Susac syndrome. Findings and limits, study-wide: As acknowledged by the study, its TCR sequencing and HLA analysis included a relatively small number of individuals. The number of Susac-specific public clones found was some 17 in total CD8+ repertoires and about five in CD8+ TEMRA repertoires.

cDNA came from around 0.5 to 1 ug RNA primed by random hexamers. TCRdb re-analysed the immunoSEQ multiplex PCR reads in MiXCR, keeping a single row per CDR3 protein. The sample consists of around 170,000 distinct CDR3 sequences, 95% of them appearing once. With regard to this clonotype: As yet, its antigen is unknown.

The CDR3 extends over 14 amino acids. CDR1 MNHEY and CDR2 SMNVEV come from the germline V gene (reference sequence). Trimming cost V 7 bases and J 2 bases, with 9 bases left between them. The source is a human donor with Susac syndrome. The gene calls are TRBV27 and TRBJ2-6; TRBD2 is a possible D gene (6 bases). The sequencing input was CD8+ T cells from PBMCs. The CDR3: CASKRGTGANVLTF. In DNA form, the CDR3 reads TGTGCCAGCAAACGGGGGACTGGGGCCAACGTCCTGACTTTC.